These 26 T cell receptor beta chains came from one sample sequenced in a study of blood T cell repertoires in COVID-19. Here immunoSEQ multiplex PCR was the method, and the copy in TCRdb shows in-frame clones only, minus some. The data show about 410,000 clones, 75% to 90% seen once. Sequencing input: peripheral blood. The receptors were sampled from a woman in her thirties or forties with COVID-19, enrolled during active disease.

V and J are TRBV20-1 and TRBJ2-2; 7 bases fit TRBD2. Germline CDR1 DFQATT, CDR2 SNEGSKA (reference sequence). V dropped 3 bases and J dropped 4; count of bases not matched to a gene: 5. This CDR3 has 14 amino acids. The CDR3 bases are TGCAGTGCTAGTAAAGCGGGACCCACCGGGGAGCTGTTTTTT. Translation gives CSASKAGPTGELFF.

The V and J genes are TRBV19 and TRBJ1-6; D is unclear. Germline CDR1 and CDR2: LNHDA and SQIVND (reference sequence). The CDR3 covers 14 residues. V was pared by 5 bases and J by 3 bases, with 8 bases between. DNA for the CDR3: TGTGCCAGTAGTGTCACACACTATAATTCACCCCTCCACTTT. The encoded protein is CASSVTHYNSPLHF.

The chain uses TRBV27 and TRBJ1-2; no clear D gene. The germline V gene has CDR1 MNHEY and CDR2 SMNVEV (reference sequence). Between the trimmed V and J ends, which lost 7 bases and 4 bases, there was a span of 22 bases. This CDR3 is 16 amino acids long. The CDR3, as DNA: TGTGCCAGCATATTCCCCCTACCGGGAGGGAGCTATGGCTACACCTTC. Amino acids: CASIFPLPGGSYGYTF.

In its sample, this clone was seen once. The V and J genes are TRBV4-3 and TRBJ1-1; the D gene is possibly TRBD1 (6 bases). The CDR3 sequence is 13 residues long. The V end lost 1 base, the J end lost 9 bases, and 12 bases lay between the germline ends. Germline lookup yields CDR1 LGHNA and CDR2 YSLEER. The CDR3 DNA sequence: TGCGCCAGCAGCCAAGGACAGGCGGAAAAAGCTTTCTTT. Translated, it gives CASSQGQAEKAFF.

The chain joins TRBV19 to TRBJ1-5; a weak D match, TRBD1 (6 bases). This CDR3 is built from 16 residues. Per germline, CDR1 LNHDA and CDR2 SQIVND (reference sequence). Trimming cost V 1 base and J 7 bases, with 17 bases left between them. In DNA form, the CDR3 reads TGTGCCAGTAGTATAGTGACAGGTCTGCCGGGGCAGCCCCAGCATTTT. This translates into CASSIVTGLPGQPQHF.

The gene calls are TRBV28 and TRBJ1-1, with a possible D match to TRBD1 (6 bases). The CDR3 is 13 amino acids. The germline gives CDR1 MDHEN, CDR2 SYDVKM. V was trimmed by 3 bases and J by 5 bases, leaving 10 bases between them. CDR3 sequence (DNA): TGTGCCAGCAGTTTGGACAGAGCTACTGAAGCTTTCTTT. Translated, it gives CASSLDRATEAFF.

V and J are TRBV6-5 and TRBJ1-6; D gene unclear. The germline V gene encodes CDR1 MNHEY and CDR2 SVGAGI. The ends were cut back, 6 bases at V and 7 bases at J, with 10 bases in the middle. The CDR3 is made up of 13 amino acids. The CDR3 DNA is TGTGCCAGCAGGGACTGGGCCAATTCACCCCTCCACTTT. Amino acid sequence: CASRDWANSPLHF.

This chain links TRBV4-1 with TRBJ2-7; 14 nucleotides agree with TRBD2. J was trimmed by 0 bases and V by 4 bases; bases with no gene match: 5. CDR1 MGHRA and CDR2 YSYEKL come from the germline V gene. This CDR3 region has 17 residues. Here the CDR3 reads CASSPWTSGGISYEQYF. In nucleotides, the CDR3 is TGCGCCAGCAGCCCCTGGACTAGCGGGGGGATCTCCTACGAGCAGTACTTC.

DNA of the CDR3: TGTGCCAGCAACCCACCGGGCTCGGGACAGCTTACGAACACTGAAGCTTTCTTT. This gives the protein CASNPPGSGQLTNTEAFF. This rearrangement joins TRBV7-9 to TRBJ1-1; 7 nucleotides align to TRBD1. From germline, CDR1 is SEHNR and CDR2 FQNEAQ (reference sequence). Germline trimming cut 7 bases from V and 1 base from J; bases unmatched to any gene: 18. The CDR3 is 18 amino acids.

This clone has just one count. CDR3 region: CASSFRSPGSSWPQHF. The CDR3 DNA reads as TGTGCCAGCAGTTTCAGGTCCCCAGGCAGCTCGTGGCCCCAGCATTTT. This chain uses TRBV27 with TRBJ1-5, with D uncertain. V lost 3 bases and J lost 9, with 21 bases in between. This CDR3 contains 16 residues. The V gene's germline CDR1 is MNHEY and CDR2 SMNVEV (reference sequence).

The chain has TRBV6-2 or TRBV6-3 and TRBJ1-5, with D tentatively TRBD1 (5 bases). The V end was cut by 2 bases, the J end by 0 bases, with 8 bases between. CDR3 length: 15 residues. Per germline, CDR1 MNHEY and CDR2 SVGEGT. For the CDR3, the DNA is TGTGCCAGCAGTTACCAGGGACTTAGCAATCAGCCCCAGCATTTT. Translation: CASSYQGLSNQPQHF.

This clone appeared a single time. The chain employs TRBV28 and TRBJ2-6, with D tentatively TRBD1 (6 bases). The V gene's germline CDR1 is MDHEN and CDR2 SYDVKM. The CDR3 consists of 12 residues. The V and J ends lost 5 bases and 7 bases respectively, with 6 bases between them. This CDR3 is CASSGTANVLTF. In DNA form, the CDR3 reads TGTGCCAGCAGTGGGACAGCCAACGTCCTGACTTTC.

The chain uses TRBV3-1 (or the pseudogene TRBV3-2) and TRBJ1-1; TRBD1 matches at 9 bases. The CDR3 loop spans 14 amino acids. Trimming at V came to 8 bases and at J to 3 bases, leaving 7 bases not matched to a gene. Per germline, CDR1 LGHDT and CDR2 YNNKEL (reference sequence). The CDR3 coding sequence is TGTGCCAGCGCCCAACAGGGGGCTGACACTGAAGCTTTCTTT. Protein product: CASAQQGADTEAFF.

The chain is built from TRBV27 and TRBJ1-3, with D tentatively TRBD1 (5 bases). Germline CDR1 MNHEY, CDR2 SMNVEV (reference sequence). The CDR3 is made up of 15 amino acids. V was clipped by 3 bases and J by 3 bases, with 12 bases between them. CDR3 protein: CASSLVGGVGNTIYF. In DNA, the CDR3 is TGTGCCAGCAGTTTGGTCGGGGGTGTTGGAAACACCATATATTTT.

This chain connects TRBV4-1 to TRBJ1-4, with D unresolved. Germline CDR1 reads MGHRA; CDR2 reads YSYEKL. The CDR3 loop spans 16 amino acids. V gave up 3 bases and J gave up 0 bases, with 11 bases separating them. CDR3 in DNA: TGCGCCAGCAGCCAGGCCCGGGTGACAACTAATGAAAAACTGTTTTTT. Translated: CASSQARVTTNEKLFF.

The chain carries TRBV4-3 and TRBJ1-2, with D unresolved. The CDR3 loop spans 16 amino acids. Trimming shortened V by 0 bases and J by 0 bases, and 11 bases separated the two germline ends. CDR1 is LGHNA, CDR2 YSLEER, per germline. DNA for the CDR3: TGCGCCAGCAGCCAAGATAGCGGTAGCTCTAACTATGGCTACACCTTC. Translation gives CASSQDSGSSNYGYTF.

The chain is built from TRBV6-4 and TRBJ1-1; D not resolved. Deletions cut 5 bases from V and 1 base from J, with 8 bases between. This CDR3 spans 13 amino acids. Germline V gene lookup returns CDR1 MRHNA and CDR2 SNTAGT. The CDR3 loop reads CASSTRWNTEAFF. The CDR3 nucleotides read TGTGCCAGCAGTACCAGATGGAACACTGAAGCTTTCTTT.

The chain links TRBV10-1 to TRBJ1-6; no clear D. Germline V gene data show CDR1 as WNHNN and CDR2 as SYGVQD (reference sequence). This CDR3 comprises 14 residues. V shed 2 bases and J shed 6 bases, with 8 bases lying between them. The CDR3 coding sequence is TGCGCCAGCAGTGAGACAGTCTGTAATTCACCCCTCCACTTT. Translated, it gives CASSETVCNSPLHF.

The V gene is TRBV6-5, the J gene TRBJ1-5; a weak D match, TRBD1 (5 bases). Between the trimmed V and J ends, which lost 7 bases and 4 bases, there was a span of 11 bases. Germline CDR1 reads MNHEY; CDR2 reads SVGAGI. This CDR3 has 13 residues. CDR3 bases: TGTGCCAGCACGGGGGTTTGGAATCAGCCCCAGCATTTT. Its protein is CASTGVWNQPQHF.

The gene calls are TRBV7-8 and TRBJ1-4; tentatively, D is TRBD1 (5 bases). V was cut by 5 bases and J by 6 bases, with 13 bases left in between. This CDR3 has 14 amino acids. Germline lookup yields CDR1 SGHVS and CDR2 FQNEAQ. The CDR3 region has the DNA TGTGCCAGCAGCCCACGACAGCGAGATGAAAAACTGTTTTTT. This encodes CASSPRQRDEKLFF. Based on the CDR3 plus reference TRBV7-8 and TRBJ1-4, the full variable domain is GAGVSQSPRYKVAKRGQDVALRCDPISGHVSLFWYQQALGQGPEFLTYFQNEAQLDKSGLPSDRFFAERPEGSVSTLKIQRTQQEDSAVYLCASSPRQRDEKLFFGSGTQLSVL.

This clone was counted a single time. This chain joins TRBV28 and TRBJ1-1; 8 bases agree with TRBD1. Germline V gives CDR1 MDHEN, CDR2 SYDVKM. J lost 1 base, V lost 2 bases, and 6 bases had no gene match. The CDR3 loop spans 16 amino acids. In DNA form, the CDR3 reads TGTGCCAGCAGTTTAGGGGCAGGGGGCACGAACACTGAAGCTTTCTTT. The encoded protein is CASSLGAGGTNTEAFF.

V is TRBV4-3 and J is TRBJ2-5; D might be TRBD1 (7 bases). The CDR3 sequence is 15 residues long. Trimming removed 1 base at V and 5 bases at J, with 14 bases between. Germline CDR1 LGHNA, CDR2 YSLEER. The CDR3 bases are TGCGCCAGCAGCCAAGCAGGGGGGTCGGCGGAGACCCAGTACTTC. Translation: CASSQAGGSAETQYF.

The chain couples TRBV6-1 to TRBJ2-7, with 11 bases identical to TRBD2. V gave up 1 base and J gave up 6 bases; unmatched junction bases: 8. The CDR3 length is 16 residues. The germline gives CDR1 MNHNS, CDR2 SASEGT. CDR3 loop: CASSEDETSGICEQYF. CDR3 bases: TGTGCCAGCAGTGAAGATGAGACTAGCGGGATCTGCGAGCAGTACTTC.

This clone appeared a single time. CDR3 region: CASSFRGLVNTEAFF. DNA of the CDR3: TGTGCCAGCAGTTTCCGAGGGTTGGTTAACACTGAAGCTTTCTTT. The chain employs TRBV28 and TRBJ1-1; D is undetermined. CDR3 length: 15 residues. Germline CDR1 and CDR2: MDHEN and SYDVKM. Trimming left V 3 bases short and J 2 bases short, with 13 bases between.

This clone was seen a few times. Here the CDR3 reads CSVLERQTNTGELFF. CDR3 nucleotides: TGCAGCGTGCTTGAGAGGCAGACGAACACCGGGGAGCTGTTTTTT. The chain couples TRBV29-1 to TRBJ2-2, with no clear D. V lost 6 bases to trimming and J lost 0 bases, with 14 bases between them. In germline, CDR1 is SQVTM, CDR2 ANQGSEA. The CDR3 covers 15 residues.

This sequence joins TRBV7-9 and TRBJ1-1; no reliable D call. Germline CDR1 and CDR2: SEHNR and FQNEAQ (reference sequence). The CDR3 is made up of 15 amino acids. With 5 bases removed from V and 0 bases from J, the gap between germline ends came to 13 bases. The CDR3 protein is CASSPQGQVNTEAFF. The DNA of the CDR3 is TGTGCCAGCAGCCCCCAAGGCCAGGTGAACACTGAAGCTTTCTTT.